Only one count was recorded for the clone carrying this T cell receptor (beta chain). The same CDR3 can be traced to other DNA sequences in this sample. The repertoire was sequenced with immunoSEQ multiplex PCR; TCRdb's copy has only in-frame clones and lacks some. The repertoire holds 2 million to 3 million clones, with 93% as singletons. Germline-derived CDR1 and CDR2 are LNHNV and YYDKDF (reference sequence). The length of the CDR3 is 14 residues. The ends were cut back, 0 bases at V and 6 bases at J, with 9 bases in the middle. These data originate in a study of shared clonotypes between healthy human individuals.

The sequenced material came from naive CD4+ T cells from PBMCs. Subset meaning: CD45RA+ positively selected. The clonotype was recovered from a man aged 18 to 29 in good health. Some clones in this sample may be carry-over from other donors' samples. J is TRBJ1-5 and V is TRBV15, with D possibly matching TRBD1 (5 bases). CDR3 sequence reads: CATSRDRATQPQHF. CDR3 in DNA: TGTGCCACCAGCAGAGACAGGGCCACTCAGCCCCAGCATTTT.